The sequence of this TCR beta chain was determined in a study of blood T cell repertoires in COVID-19. Study-wide background: The analysed material was cDNA or gDNA that came from T cells, B-cell-depleted T cells, or PBMCs.

Germline V gene lookup returns CDR1 SEHNR and CDR2 FQNEAQ (reference sequence). V dropped 6 bases and J dropped 8 bases, with 5 bases sitting between them. This CDR3 spans 10 amino acids. Clones were sequenced by immunoSEQ multiplex PCR, and TCRdb holds only the in-frame ones, with some missing. Found here are about 74,000 clones, approximately 85% of them singletons; the top ten hold 36%. The material sequenced was peripheral blood. This TCR came from a man aged 65 to 79 with acute or convalescent COVID-19. The chain carries TRBV7-9 and TRBJ1-3, with D unclear. The CDR3 loop reads CASRADTIYF. DNA of the CDR3: TGTGCCAGCAGGGCCGACACCATATATTTT.